This TCR beta chain stems from a study of cytomegalovirus exposure and HLA in healthy donors. Use of 60 Vbeta and 13 Jbeta primers characterized the PCR. Clones were read by immunoSEQ multiplex PCR, and TCRdb kept only the in-frame ones, dropping some. The data contain roughly 110,000 clones, around 77% of them singletons. Losses at the gene ends were 2 bases for V and 5 bases for J; bases not matched to a gene: 4. Germline CDR1 SGHDN, CDR2 FVKESK. The CDR3 is 15 amino acids. The sample comprised PBMCs. This receptor was obtained from a young man in good health and CMV-seronegative. The J gene is TRBJ2-1, the V gene TRBV14; TRBD2 matches at 9 bases. CDR3 residues: CASSQSAGGNNEQFF. CDR3 in DNA: TGTGCCAGCAGCCAAAGTGCGGGGGGGAACAATGAGCAGTTCTTC. The full variable domain, in which reference TRBV14 and TRBJ2-1 provide the parts outside the CDR3, is EAGVTQFPSHSVIEKGQTVTLRCDPISGHDNLYWYRRVMGKEIKFLLHFVKESKQDESGMPNNRFLAERTGGTYSTLKVQPAELEDSGVYFCASSQSAGGNNEQFFGPGTRLTVL.